This TCR beta chain was documented in a study of blood T cell repertoires in COVID-19. Study-level information: Samples came from the United States, Italy and Spain, spanning acute and convalescent COVID-19.

Per the study methods: Reference gene primers were amplified, and this amplification served to estimate nucleated cell counts. Libraries were prepared by immunoSEQ multiplex PCR; TCRdb keeps only in-frame clonotypes and omits some of them. For V, J and clone size, that table is used; D and trimming come from the DNA. The repertoire holds about 430,000 clones, with roughly 90% as singletons. The study recruited people aged roughly 18 to 100 years across about two dozen US areas. Sequencing input: PBMCs or T cells enriched from blood (not recorded which). The clonotype comes from a woman between 18 and 30 years old who had been exposed to COVID-19.

CDR3 amino acids: CASSSGRARNIQYF. The CDR3 DNA reads as TGTGCCAGTAGTTCAGGCAGGGCCCGAAACATTCAGTACTTC. J is TRBJ2-4 and V is TRBV19; D might be TRBD1 (5 bases). Germline CDR1 is LNHDA and CDR2 is SQIVND (reference sequence). Deletions cut 5 bases from V and 6 bases from J, with 14 bases between. The CDR3 loop spans 14 amino acids.